This T cell receptor beta chain was retrieved from a study of cytotoxic CD8 clonotypes in ibrutinib-treated CLL. Using immunoSEQ multiplex PCR, the repertoire was profiled, and TCRdb retains in-frame clones only, with some absent. The table includes over 65,000 clones, more than 60% detected once. The CDR3 is made up of 13 amino acids. Germline lookup yields CDR1 SGHAT and CDR2 FQNNGV. The V end lost 2 bases, the J end lost 4 bases, and 9 bases lay between the germline ends. The sequence was collected from a human donor with chronic lymphocytic leukemia. This chain joins TRBV11-2 and TRBJ2-7; no clear D gene. The source material was PBMCs, sampled after 12 months of ibrutinib treatment. The CDR3 sequence: CASSLRTVYEQYF. CDR3 nucleotide sequence: TGTGCCAGCAGCTTAAGAACCGTATACGAGCAGTACTTC.